These 17 T cell receptor beta chains share one sample of origin, sequenced in a study of blood T cell repertoires in COVID-19. Sequencing was performed with immunoSEQ multiplex PCR; in TCRdb, only in-frame clones are kept and a portion is missing. The sample contains roughly 60,000 clones, around 84% of which appear only once. The specimen was peripheral blood. The receptors were gathered from an older woman with acute or convalescent COVID-19.

V and J are TRBV7-2 and TRBJ2-7; 7 nucleotides match TRBD1. Germline CDR1 SGHTA, CDR2 FQGNSA. J gave up 6 bases and V 2 bases, and 10 bases lay outside the gene matches. This CDR3 is 15 amino acids long. CDR3 protein: CASSLSGQVVGEQYF. The CDR3, as DNA: TGTGCCAGCAGCTTATCCGGACAGGTTGTTGGCGAGCAGTACTTC.

The rearrangement uses TRBV9 and TRBJ1-2; a weak D match, TRBD1 (6 bases). Looked up from germline, CDR1 is SGDLS and CDR2 is YYNGEE. The length of the CDR3 is 16 residues. V was clipped by 4 bases and J by 0 bases, with 16 bases between them. CDR3 amino acids: CASSPPVRTANYGYTF. For the CDR3, the DNA is TGTGCCAGCAGCCCACCAGTTCGGACAGCTAACTATGGCTACACCTTC.

This clone has only one observation. This chain uses TRBV14 with TRBJ1-2; the D is unclear. V was shortened by 3 bases and J by 4 bases, with 15 bases between the two germline ends. The CDR3 totals 15 residues. CDR1 and CDR2 from the germline V gene are SGHDN and FVKESK. The DNA of the CDR3 is TGTGCCAGCAGCCACGACGAGGAAACGGTCTATGGCTACACCTTC. This codes for CASSHDEETVYGYTF.

The chain couples TRBV14 to TRBJ2-2, with 9 bases matching TRBD2. The CDR3 is 19 amino acids. CDR1 is SGHDN, CDR2 FVKESK, per germline. The ends lost 0 bases at V and 7 bases at J; junction bases unmatched: 15. Here the CDR3 reads CASSQDRAETSGPYGELFF. The CDR3 DNA sequence: TGTGCCAGCAGCCAAGATCGGGCTGAGACTAGCGGTCCGTACGGGGAGCTGTTTTTT.

This rearrangement joins TRBV2 to TRBJ1-5; 9 bases line up with TRBD1. This CDR3 contains 16 residues. J gave up 1 base and V 7 bases, and 8 bases lay outside the gene matches. Germline V CDR1 and CDR2: SNHLY, FYNNEI. CDR3 nucleotide sequence: TGTGCCAGCACTCCATTGGACAGGGGAAGCAATCAGCCCCAGCATTTT. This translates into CASTPLDRGSNQPQHF.

The chain couples TRBV5-1 to TRBJ1-1; D gene ambiguous. Germline assignment: CDR1 SGHRS and CDR2 YFSETQ. CDR3 length equals 14 residues. Trimming left V 1 base short and J 4 bases short, with 11 bases between. CDR3: CASSLTVGGTEAFF. CDR3 bases: TGCGCCAGCAGCTTGACGGTTGGTGGCACTGAAGCTTTCTTT.

This chain connects TRBV5-1 to TRBJ1-3; D unresolved. V was shortened by 4 bases and J by 0 bases, with 11 bases between the two germline ends. The CDR3 runs to 15 residues. Germline loops: CDR1 SGHRS, CDR2 YFSETQ. The chain's CDR3 is CASSTGTNSGNTIYF. The DNA of the CDR3 is TGCGCCAGCAGCACGGGAACTAACTCTGGAAACACCATATATTTT.

The chain links TRBV6-5 to TRBJ1-1; a weak D match, TRBD1 (5 bases). CDR1 is MNHEY, CDR2 SVGAGI, per germline. Trimming left V 0 bases short and J 2 bases short, with 10 bases between. This CDR3 region has 15 residues. The chain's CDR3 is CASSYSMQGNTEAFF. CDR3 DNA: TGTGCCAGCAGTTACTCAATGCAGGGCAACACTGAAGCTTTCTTT.

The rearrangement uses TRBV7-2 and TRBJ1-4; a possible D gene is TRBD1 (6 bases). Germline CDR1 and CDR2: SGHTA and FQGNSA. The CDR3 contains 16 residues. The ends were cut back, 1 base at V and 4 bases at J, with 13 bases in the middle. The CDR3 coding sequence is TGTGCCAGCAGCTTAGAAAGGGAGGGGGTTAATGAAAAACTGTTTTTT. Translating gives CASSLEREGVNEKLFF.

CDR3 protein: CASSELQGASYGYTF. Here the CDR3 DNA reads TGTGCCAGCAGTGAATTGCAAGGGGCTAGCTATGGCTACACCTTC. The chain employs TRBV25-1 and TRBJ1-2; TRBD1 is a possible D gene (5 bases). The CDR3 covers 15 residues. Germline CDR1 reads MGHDK; CDR2 reads SYGVNS. With 1 base removed from V and 4 bases from J, the gap between germline ends came to 13 bases.

CDR3 amino acids: CASSFLQGSFTGELFF. CDR3 nucleotide sequence: TGTGCCAGCAGCTTTCTACAGGGGTCGTTCACCGGGGAGCTGTTTTTT. The rearrangement links TRBV7-2 to TRBJ2-2; 7 nucleotides align to TRBD1. CDR3 length: 16 residues. Per germline, CDR1 SGHTA and CDR2 FQGNSA. The junction had 8 bases not matched to a gene; V was cut back by 3 bases and J by 4 bases.

J is TRBJ2-7 and V is TRBV9, with D tentatively TRBD2 (6 bases). Germline values: CDR1 SGDLS, CDR2 YYNGEE. Trimming left V 3 bases short and J 6 bases short, with 19 bases between. The CDR3 length is 15 residues. DNA of the CDR3: TGTGCCAGCAGCGGGGGAGGCGTAGGGCTCGGCGAGCAGTACTTC. It codes for CASSGGGVGLGEQYF.

The chain has TRBV3-1 (or the pseudogene TRBV3-2) and TRBJ1-2; 12 bases agree with TRBD1. Germline V gene lookup returns CDR1 LGHDT and CDR2 YNNKEL (reference sequence). Germline trimming cut 4 bases from V and 2 bases from J; bases unmatched to any gene: 5. This CDR3 is 16 amino acids long. The CDR3 is CASSLRDRGRNYGYTF. DNA for the CDR3: TGTGCCAGCAGCCTCCGGGACAGGGGGCGCAACTATGGCTACACCTTC.

The V and J genes are TRBV29-1 and TRBJ1-1, with TRBD1 matching over 8 bases. The CDR3 extends over 12 amino acids. Germline CDR1 reads SQVTM; CDR2 reads ANQGSEA. Trimming cost V 7 bases and J 4 bases; bases outside gene matches: 5. In nucleotides, the CDR3 is TGCAGCGCCACAGGACAGGGCACTGAAGCTTTCTTT. This translates into CSATGQGTEAFF.

Note on this clone: Other DNA sequences in this sample translate to the same CDR3. The V gene is TRBV3-1 (or the pseudogene TRBV3-2), the J gene TRBJ1-2, with D uncertain. The ends were cut back, 0 bases at V and 4 bases at J, with 12 bases in the middle. Germline-derived CDR1 and CDR2 are LGHDT and YNNKEL (reference sequence). This CDR3 region has 15 residues. This CDR3 reads CASSQEAGRGYGYTF. The DNA of the CDR3 is TGTGCCAGCAGCCAAGAAGCCGGCCGGGGCTATGGCTACACCTTC.

As to this clone: The sample has other DNA sequences that encode this CDR3 too. CDR3 residues: CASSGRRGGTDTQYF. The CDR3 coding sequence is TGTGCCAGCAGTGGGAGACGGGGGGGCACAGATACGCAGTATTTT. The genes are TRBV2 and TRBJ2-3; 7 nucleotides agree with TRBD2. The CDR3 is 15 residues long. Germline V gives CDR1 SNHLY, CDR2 FYNNEI. V lost 4 bases to trimming and J lost 1 base; unmatched junction nucleotides: 5.

In its sample, this clone was seen a few times. The genes are TRBV4-2 and TRBJ2-3; 10 bases fit TRBD2. V lost 0 bases to trimming and J lost 1 base; unmatched junction nucleotides: 1. Germline lookup yields CDR1 LGHNA and CDR2 YNFKEQ. The CDR3 sequence is 16 residues long. The CDR3 nucleotides read TGTGCCAGCAGCCAAGATCTAGCGGGGGGCACAGATACGCAGTATTTT. Residues: CASSQDLAGGTDTQYF.